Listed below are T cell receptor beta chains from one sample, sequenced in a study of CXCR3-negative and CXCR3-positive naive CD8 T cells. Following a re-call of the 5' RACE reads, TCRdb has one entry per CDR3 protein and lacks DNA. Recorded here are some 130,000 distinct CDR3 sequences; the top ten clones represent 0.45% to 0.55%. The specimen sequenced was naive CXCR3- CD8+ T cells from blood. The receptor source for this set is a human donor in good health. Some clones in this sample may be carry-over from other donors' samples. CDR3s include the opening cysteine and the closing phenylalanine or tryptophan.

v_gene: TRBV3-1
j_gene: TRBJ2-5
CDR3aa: CASSSRTTWRTQYF

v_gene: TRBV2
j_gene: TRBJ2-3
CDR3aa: CASRGQGPDTQYF

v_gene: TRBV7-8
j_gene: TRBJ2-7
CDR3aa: CASTSRESGAHEQYF

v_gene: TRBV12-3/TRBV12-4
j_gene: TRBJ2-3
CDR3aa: CATFQGGAGDTQYF

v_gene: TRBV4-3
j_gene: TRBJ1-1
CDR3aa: CASSQETQGNTEAFF

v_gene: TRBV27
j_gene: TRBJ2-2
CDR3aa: CASSIRGDSNTGELFF

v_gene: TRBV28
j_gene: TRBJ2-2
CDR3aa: CASSLSVTGELFF

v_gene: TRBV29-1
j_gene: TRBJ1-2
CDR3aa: CSVEEIQGDYGYTF

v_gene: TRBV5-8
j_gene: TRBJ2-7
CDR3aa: CASSLRTGLVYEQYF

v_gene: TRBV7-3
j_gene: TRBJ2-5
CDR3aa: CASSEDYQETQYF

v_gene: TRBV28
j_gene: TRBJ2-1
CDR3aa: CASRWTDYNEQFF

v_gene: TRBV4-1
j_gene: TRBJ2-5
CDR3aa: CASSQDQLVGQGLLETQYF

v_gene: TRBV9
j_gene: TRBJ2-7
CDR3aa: CASSVGVSHSYEQYF

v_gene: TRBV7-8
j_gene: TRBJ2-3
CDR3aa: CASSYWTSGRSDTQYF

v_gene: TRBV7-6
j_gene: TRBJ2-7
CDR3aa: CASSFSPSPVEQYF

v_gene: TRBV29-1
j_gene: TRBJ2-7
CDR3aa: CIDLGTEDSYEQYF

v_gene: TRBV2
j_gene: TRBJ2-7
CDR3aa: CASSGMGQGYEQYF

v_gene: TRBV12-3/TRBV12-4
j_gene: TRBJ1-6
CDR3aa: CASTRTETNNSPLHF

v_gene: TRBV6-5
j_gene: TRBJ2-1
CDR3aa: CASSYLLADSYNEQFF

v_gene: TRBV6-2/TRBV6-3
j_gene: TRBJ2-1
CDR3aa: CASRHSSGSSYNEQFF

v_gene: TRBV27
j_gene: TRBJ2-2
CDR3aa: CASSFLPGRGGSGELFF

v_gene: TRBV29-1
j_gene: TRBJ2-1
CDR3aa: CSVESGTSAINEQFF

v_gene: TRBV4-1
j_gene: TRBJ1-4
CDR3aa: CASSQVGRIEKLFF

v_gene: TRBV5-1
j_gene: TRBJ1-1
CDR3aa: CGSSFHGRKNTEAFF

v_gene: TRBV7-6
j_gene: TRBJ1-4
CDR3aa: CASSLTGTANEKLFF

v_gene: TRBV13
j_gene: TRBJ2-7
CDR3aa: CASSYRGDYEQYF

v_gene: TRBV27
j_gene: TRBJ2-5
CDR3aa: CASSLWGEQTQYF

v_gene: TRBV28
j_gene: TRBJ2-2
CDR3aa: CASSFLPVATGELFF

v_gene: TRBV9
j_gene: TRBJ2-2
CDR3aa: CASSVSVFLGGELFF

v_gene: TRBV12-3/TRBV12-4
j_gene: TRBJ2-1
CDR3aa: CASSIPGLAGVSNEQFF

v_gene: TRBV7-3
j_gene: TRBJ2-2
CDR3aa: CASSPNQAELFF

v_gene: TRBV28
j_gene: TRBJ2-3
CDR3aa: CASSFTGTSMADTQYF

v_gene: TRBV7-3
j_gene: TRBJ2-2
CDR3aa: CASSPTSGGENTGELFF

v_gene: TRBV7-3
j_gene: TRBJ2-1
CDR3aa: CASSLEDGTGDEQFF

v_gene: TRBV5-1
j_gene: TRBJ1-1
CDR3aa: CASSSGGGTEAFF

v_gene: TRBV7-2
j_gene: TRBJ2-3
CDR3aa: CASSLWTSTDTQYF

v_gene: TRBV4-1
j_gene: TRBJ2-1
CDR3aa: CASSPGARGNEQFF

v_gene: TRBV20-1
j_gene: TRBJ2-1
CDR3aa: CSARGTGGLNEQFF

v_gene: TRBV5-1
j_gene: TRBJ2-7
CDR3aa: CASSLRLGFYEQYF

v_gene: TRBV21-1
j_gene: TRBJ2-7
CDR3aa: CASSGRDRSSREQYF

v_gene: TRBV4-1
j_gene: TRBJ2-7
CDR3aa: CASSQSRTGVFYEQYF

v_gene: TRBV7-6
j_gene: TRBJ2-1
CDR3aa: CASSLAAAGEYNEQFF

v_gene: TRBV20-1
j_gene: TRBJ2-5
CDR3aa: CSARVPGRVEETQYF

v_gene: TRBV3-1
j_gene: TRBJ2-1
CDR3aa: CASSPRDSSYNEQFF

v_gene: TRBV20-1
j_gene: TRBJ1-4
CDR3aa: CSAGQVNEKLFF

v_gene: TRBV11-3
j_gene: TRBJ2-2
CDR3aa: CASSTRTGGLGGELFF

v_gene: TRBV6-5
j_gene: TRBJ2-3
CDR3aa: CASSPSFFDTQYF

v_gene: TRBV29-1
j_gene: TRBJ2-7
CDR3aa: CSVELGGYEQYF

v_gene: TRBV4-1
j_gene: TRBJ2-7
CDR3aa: CASSRGRDSYEQYF

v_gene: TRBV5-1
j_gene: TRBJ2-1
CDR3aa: CASRGQGPTTEQFF

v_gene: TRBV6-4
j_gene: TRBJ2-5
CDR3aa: CAISGQGPDQETQYF